These T cell receptor beta chains were read from a single sample in a study of blood T cell repertoires in COVID-19. Profiled with immunoSEQ multiplex PCR; TCRdb holds only in-frame clones, not every one. The data contain 200,000 to 250,000 clones, 81% of them singletons. Sequencing was done on a sample of PBMCs or T cells enriched from blood (not recorded which). The receptors shown here come from a woman in her 50s with acute COVID-19. Both conserved end residues are part of each CDR3. D genes are given only for firm matches. A row's size may be missing; if present it is once, few, many or a size class.

d_gene: .; v_gene: TRBV2; abundance: .; j_gene: TRBJ1-1; CDR3nt: TGTGCCAGCAGTGAAGGCAGGAAGAACACTGAAGCTTTCTTT; CDR3aa: CASSEGRKNTEAFF
d_gene: TRBD1; v_gene: TRBV9; abundance: .; j_gene: TRBJ1-1; CDR3nt: TGTGCCAGCAGCGTAGCACAGGGGAGAGCTTTCTTT; CDR3aa: CASSVAQGRAFF
d_gene: .; v_gene: TRBV7-2; abundance: .; j_gene: TRBJ1-2; CDR3nt: TGTGCCAGCAGGGGGGGGGCGCGGTTCCCTAACTATGGCTACACCTTC; CDR3aa: CASRGGARFPNYGYTF
d_gene: .; v_gene: TRBV27; abundance: .; j_gene: TRBJ1-1; CDR3nt: TGTGCCAGCAGTTCCATCACAGGGAACACTGAAGCTTTCTTT; CDR3aa: CASSSITGNTEAFF
d_gene: .; v_gene: TRBV18; abundance: .; j_gene: TRBJ2-1; CDR3nt: TGTGCCAGCTCACCTTGGGTGCAAGCGGAAAAGGACAATGAGCAGTTCTTC; CDR3aa: CASSPWVQAEKDNEQFF
d_gene: TRBD1; v_gene: TRBV7-9; abundance: .; j_gene: TRBJ1-2; CDR3nt: TGTGCCAGCAGCTCGGGACAGGGTGGGACCTTC; CDR3aa: CASSSGQGGTF
d_gene: .; v_gene: TRBV11-2; abundance: once; j_gene: TRBJ2-5; CDR3nt: TGTGCCAGCAGCTTCAACAGCCAAGAGACCCAGTACTTC; CDR3aa: CASSFNSQETQYF
d_gene: .; v_gene: TRBV6-6; abundance: once; j_gene: TRBJ1-2; CDR3nt: TGTGCCAGCAGCCCCGAAGGGGCGACAGGTGGCTACACCTTC; CDR3aa: CASSPEGATGGYTF
d_gene: .; v_gene: TRBV30; abundance: .; j_gene: TRBJ2-3; CDR3nt: TGTGCCTGGAGTGTAATGGGGGGACCCCGGGCCGGTACGCAGTATTTT; CDR3aa: CAWSVMGGPRAGTQYF
d_gene: TRBD2; v_gene: TRBV19; abundance: .; j_gene: TRBJ2-3; CDR3nt: TGTGCCACCAATAGCGGGGACACAGATACGCAGTATTTT; CDR3aa: CATNSGDTDTQYF
d_gene: .; v_gene: TRBV28; abundance: .; j_gene: TRBJ2-7; CDR3nt: TGTGCCAGCAGTTTAAGGGGTCTAGGCGACGAGCAGTACTTC; CDR3aa: CASSLRGLGDEQYF
d_gene: TRBD1; v_gene: TRBV7-2; abundance: .; j_gene: TRBJ1-5; CDR3nt: TGTGCCAGCAGACGGGGACAGGCTAGCAATCAGCCCCAGCATTTT; CDR3aa: CASRRGQASNQPQHF
d_gene: TRBD2; v_gene: TRBV11-3; abundance: .; j_gene: TRBJ2-1; CDR3nt: TGTGCCAGCAGCCTTCACCTTGGACTAGGCTACAATGAGCAGTTCTTC; CDR3aa: CASSLHLGLGYNEQFF
d_gene: TRBD1; v_gene: TRBV3-1/TRBV3-2; abundance: .; j_gene: TRBJ1-5; CDR3nt: TGTGCCAGCAGCCTGGGACAGTATAGCAATCAGCCCCAGCATTTT; CDR3aa: CASSLGQYSNQPQHF
d_gene: .; v_gene: TRBV7-3; abundance: .; j_gene: TRBJ2-7; CDR3nt: TGTGCCAGCAGCTTTGGCCCAACGGGGGAGCAGTACTTC; CDR3aa: CASSFGPTGEQYF
d_gene: TRBD2; v_gene: TRBV7-2; abundance: .; j_gene: TRBJ2-7; CDR3nt: TGTGCCAGCAGCTTACGTACTAGCGGGAACGAGCAGTACTTC; CDR3aa: CASSLRTSGNEQYF
d_gene: .; v_gene: TRBV3-1/TRBV3-2; abundance: .; j_gene: TRBJ1-2; CDR3nt: TGTGCCAGCAGCGACAGATACTATGGCTACACCTTC; CDR3aa: CASSDRYYGYTF
d_gene: TRBD2; v_gene: TRBV7-6; abundance: .; j_gene: TRBJ2-7; CDR3nt: TGTGCCAGCAGTCTAGCGGGAGGGCCGGGCGAGCAGTACTTC; CDR3aa: CASSLAGGPGEQYF
d_gene: TRBD2; v_gene: TRBV19; abundance: .; j_gene: TRBJ2-3; CDR3nt: TGTGCCAGTAGTTCCCGTAGCGGGACCCGGCTACTTAGCACAGATACGCAGTATTTT; CDR3aa: CASSSRSGTRLLSTDTQYF
d_gene: .; v_gene: TRBV7-8; abundance: .; j_gene: TRBJ2-3; CDR3nt: TGTGCCAGCAACAATTACGGGGCGGGGAGTCGAGATACGCAGTATTTT; CDR3aa: CASNNYGAGSRDTQYF
d_gene: TRBD1; v_gene: TRBV7-2; abundance: .; j_gene: TRBJ2-5; CDR3nt: TGTGCCAGCAGCTTAATGGGACAGTACCAAGAGACCCAGTACTTC; CDR3aa: CASSLMGQYQETQYF